This T cell receptor beta chain was sequenced for a study of T-cell memory formation after mild COVID-19. MiXCR, applied by TCRdb to the 5' RACE reads, yields one record per CDR3 protein. The sample comprises 270,000 or so distinct CDR3 sequences, 15% to 20% of which are singletons, and 23% rests with the top ten. The CDR3 contains 17 residues. After removal of 2 bases from V and 1 base from J, the junction contained 9 bases not matched to a gene. The germline V gene has CDR1 SGHKS and CDR2 YYEKEE (reference sequence). Study-level points and caveats: In second-wave clones peaking day 37, SARS-CoV-2 specificity remained unconfirmed. CD4+ contracting clones were mainly CM and EM; CD8+ ones, EMRA. Day 15 to 85 contracting clones showed balanced CD4/CD8; day 15 to 37 expanders favored CD4+.

This clonotype occurred a few times. Its antigen remains unknown. The chain recombines TRBV5-5 with TRBJ2-3; 8 bases agree with TRBD1. The receptor comes from a man aged 18 to 35 who had mild COVID-19 (a few samples of this study predate the infection). Cell type and time point are not known. Sequenced sample: PBMCs or a T cell subset sorted from them (not recorded which). Here the CDR3 reads CASSLPSQGAGTDTQYF. CDR3 sequence (DNA): TGTGCCAGCAGCTTACCGTCCCAGGGGGCGGGCACAGATACGCAGTATTTT.